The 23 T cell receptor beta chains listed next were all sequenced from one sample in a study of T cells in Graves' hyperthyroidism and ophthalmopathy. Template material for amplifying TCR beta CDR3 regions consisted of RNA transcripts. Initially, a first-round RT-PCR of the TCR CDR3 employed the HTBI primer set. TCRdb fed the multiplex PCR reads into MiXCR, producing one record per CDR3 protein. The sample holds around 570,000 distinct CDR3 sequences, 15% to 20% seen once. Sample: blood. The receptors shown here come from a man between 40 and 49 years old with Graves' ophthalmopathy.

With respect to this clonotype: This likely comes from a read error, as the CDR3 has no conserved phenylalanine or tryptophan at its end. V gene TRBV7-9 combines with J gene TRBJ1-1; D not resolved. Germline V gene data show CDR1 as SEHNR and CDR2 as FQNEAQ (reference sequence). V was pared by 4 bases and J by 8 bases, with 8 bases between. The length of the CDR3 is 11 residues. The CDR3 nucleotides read TGTGCCAGCAGCTGGACCGTAGAAGCTTTCCTT. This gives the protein CASSWTVEAFL.

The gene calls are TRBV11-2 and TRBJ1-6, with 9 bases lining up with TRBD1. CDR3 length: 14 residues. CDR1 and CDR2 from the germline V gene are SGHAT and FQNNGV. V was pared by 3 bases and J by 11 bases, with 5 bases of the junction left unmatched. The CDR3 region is CASSFGQGKTPLHF. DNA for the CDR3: TGTGCCAGCAGCTTCGGACAGGGGAAAACACCCCTCCACTTT.

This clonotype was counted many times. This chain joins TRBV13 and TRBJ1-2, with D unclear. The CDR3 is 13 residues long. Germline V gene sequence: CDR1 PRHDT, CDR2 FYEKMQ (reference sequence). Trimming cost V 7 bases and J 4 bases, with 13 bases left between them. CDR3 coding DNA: TGTGCCAGCATGAATGGGGTTGGCTATGGCTACACCTTC. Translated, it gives CASMNGVGYGYTF.

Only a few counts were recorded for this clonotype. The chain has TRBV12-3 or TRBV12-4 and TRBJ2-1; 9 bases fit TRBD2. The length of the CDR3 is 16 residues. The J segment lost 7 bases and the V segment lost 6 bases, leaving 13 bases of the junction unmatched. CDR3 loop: CASSPNRGGAGNEQFF. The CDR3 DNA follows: TGTGCCAGCAGCCCGAACCGCGGGGGGGCGGGAAATGAGCAGTTCTTC.

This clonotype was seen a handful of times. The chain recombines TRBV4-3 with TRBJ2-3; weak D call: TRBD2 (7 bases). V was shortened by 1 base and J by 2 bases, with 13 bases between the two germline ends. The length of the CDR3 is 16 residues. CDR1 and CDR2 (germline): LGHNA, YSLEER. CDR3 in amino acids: CASSQAAGASTDTQYF. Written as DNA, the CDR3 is TGCGCCAGCAGCCAAGCGGCGGGGGCCTCCACAGATACGCAGTATTTT.

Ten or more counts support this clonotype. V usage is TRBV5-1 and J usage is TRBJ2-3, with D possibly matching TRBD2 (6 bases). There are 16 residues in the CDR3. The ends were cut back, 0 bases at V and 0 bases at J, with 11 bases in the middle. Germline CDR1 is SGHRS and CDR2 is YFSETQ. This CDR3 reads CASSLELSGSTDTQYF. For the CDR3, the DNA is TGCGCCAGCAGCTTGGAACTGAGCGGGAGCACAGATACGCAGTATTTT.

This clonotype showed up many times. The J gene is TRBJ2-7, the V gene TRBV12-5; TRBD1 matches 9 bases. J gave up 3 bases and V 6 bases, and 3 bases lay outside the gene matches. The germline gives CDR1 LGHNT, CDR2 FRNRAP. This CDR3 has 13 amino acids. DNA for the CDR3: TGTGCTAGTGGGACGGACAGGGGCTACGAGCAGTACTTC. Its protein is CASGTDRGYEQYF. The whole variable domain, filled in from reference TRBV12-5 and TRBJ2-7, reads DARVTQTPRHKVTEMGQEVTMRCQPILGHNTVFWYRQTMMQGLELLAYFRNRAPLDDSGMPKDRFSAEMPDATLATLKIQPSEPRDSAVYFCASGTDRGYEQYFGPGTRLTVT.

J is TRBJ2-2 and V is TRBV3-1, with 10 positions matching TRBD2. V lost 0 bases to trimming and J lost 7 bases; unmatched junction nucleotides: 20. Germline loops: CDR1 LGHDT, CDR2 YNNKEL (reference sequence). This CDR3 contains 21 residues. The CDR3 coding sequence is TGTGCCAGCAGCCAAGATGTGTCCCAGCGGGGGGGCCGCATCGTAATCGGGGAGCTGTTTTTT. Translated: CASSQDVSQRGGRIVIGELFF.

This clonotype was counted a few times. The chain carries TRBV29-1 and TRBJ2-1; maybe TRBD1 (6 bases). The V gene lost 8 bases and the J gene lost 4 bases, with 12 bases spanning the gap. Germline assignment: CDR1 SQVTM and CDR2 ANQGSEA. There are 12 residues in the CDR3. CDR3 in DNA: TGCAGCTTCACAGGGTTGTACAATGAGCAGTTCTTC. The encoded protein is CSFTGLYNEQFF.

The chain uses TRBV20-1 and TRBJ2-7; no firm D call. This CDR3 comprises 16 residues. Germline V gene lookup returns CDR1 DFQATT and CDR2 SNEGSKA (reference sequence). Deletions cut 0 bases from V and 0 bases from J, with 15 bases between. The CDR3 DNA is TGCAGTGCTAGAGAGGTAGGAGCAGGATACTCCTACGAGCAGTACTTC. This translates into CSAREVGAGYSYEQYF.

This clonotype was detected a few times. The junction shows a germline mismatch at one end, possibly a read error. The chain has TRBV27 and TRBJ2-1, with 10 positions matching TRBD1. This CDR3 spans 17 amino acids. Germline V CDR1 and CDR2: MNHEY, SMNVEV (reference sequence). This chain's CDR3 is CTSSLGQGLSAGGEQFF. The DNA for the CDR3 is TGTACCAGCAGTTTGGGACAGGGGCTGTCAGCCGGTGGCGAGCAGTTCTTC.

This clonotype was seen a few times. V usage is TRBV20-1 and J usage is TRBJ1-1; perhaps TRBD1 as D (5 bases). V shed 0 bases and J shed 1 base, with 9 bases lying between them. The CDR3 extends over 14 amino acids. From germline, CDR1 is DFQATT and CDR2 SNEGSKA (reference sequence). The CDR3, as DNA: TGCAGTGCTAGAGATATGCAGGGGAACACTGAAGCTTTCTTT. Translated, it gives CSARDMQGNTEAFF.

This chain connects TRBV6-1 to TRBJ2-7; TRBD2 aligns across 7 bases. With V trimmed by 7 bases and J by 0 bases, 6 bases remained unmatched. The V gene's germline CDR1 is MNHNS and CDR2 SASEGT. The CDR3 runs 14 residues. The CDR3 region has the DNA TGTGCCAGCATGAGAGCGGGGCGCTCCTACGAGCAGTACTTC. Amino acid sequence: CASMRAGRSYEQYF.

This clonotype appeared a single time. The chain's CDR3 is CASSFKETGELFF. In nucleotides, the CDR3 is TGTGCCAGCAGTTTTAAAGAGACCGGGGAGCTGTTTTTT. V is TRBV7-2 and J is TRBJ2-2, with no clear D. V was pared by 6 bases and J by 5 bases, with 10 bases between. This CDR3 contains 13 residues. Germline CDR1 SGHTA, CDR2 FQGNSA.

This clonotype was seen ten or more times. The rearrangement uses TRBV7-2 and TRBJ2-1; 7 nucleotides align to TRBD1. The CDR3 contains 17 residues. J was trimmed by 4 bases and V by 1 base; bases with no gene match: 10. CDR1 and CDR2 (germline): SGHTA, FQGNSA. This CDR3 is CASSLEPRDRRYNEQFF. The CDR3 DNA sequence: TGTGCCAGCAGCTTAGAGCCCCGGGACAGAAGGTACAATGAGCAGTTCTTC.

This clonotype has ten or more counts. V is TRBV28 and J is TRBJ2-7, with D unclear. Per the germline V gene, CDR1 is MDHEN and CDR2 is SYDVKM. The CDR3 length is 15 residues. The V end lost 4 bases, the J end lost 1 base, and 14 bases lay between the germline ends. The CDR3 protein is CASSYGRNPSYEQYF. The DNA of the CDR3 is TGTGCCAGCAGTTACGGACGTAATCCTTCCTACGAGCAGTACTTC.

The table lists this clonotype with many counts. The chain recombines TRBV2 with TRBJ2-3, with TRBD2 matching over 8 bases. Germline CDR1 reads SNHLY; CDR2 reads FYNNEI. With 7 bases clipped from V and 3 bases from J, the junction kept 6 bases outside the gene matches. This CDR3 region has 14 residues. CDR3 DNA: TGTGCCAGCACTCAGCGGGAGATTACAGATACGCAGTATTTT. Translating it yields CASTQREITDTQYF. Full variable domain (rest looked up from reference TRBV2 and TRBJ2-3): EPEVTQTPSHQVTQMGQEVILRCVPISNHLYFYWYRQILGQKVEFLVSFYNNEISEKSEIFDDQFSVERPDGSNFTLKIRSTKLEDSAMYFCASTQREITDTQYFGPGTRLTVL.

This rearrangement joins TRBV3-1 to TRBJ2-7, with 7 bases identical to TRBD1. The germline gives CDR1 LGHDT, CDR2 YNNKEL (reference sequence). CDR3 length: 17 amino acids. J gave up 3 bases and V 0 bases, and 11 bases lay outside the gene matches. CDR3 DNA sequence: TGTGCCAGCAGCCAAGATCTTAGAGGACAGGAGCTCTACGAGCAGTACTTC. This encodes CASSQDLRGQELYEQYF.

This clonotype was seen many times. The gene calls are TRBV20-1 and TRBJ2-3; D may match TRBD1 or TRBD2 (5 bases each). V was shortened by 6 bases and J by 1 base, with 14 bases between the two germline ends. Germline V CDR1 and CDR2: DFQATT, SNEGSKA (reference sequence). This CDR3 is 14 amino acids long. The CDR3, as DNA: TGCAGTGCCAGGGACGGGAAGGGCACAGATACGCAGTATTTT. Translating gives CSARDGKGTDTQYF.

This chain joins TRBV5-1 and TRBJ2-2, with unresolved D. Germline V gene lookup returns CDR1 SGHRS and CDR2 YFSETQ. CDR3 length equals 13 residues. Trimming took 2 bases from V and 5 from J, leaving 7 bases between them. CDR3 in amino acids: CASSFLETGELFF. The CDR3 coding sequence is TGCGCCAGCAGCTTTTTAGAGACCGGGGAGCTGTTTTTT.

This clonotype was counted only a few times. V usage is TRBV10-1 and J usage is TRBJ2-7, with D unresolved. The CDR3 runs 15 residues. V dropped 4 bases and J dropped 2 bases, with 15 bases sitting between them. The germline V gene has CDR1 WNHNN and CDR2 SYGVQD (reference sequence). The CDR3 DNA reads TGCGCCAGCAGTGTGGTGGCATCCGGACCCTACGAGCAGTACTTC. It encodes CASSVVASGPYEQYF.

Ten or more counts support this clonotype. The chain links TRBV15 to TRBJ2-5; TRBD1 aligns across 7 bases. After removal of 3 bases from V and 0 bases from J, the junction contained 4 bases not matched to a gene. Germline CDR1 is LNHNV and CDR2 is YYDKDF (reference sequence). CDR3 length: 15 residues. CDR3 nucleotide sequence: TGTGCCACCAGCAGTCTGGGGACAGACCAAGAGACCCAGTACTTC. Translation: CATSSLGTDQETQYF. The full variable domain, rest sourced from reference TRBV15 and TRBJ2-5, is DAMVIQNPRYQVTQFGKPVTLSCSQTLNHNVMYWYQQKSSQAPKLLFHYYDKDFNNEADTPDNFQSRRPNTSFCFLDIRSPGLGDTAMYLCATSSLGTDQETQYFGPGTRLLVL.

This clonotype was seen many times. The CDR3, as DNA: TGTGCCAGCAGCCGCAGGACAGGACAAGAGACCCAGTACTTC. Its protein product is CASSRRTGQETQYF. The chain carries TRBV7-2 and TRBJ2-5, with 7 bases lining up with TRBD1. CDR1 is SGHTA and CDR2 is FQGNSA in the germline V gene. Losses at the gene ends were 5 bases for V and 2 bases for J; bases not matched to a gene: 5. This CDR3 is built from 14 residues.